The rows below give T cell receptor beta chains drawn from one sample of a study of cytomegalovirus exposure and HLA in healthy donors. The assay was immunoSEQ multiplex PCR, and TCRdb's table has in-frame clones only and misses some. This table holds some 140,000 clones, less than 80% found once. The sequenced sample consisted of PBMCs. All receptors come from a man over 45 in good health and CMV-seropositive. Both conserved end residues are part of each CDR3. D genes are given only for firm matches. Size tells how often a clone was seen (once, few, many) or the class of an expanded clone, and some rows leave it out.

>.|TRBV10-1|TRBJ1-5|.
TGCGCCAGCAGTGAGCCAGGGGATAGCAATCAGCCCCAGCATTTT
CASSEPGDSNQPQHF
>.|TRBV29-1|TRBJ2-1|.
TGCAGCGTTCCAGGGAATCAAGATGTAGATGAGCAGTTCTTC
CSVPGNQDVDEQFF
>.|TRBV21-1|TRBJ2-6|.
TGTGCCAGCAGCAAAGCGGTCGCCCAAAACCTAAACTCTGGGGCCAACGTCCTGACTTTC
CASSKAVAQNLNSGANVLTF
>.|TRBV29-1|TRBJ2-1|.
TGCAGCGTTGAAGTACAGTTCGGAAATGAGCAGTTCTTC
CSVEVQFGNEQFF
>.|TRBV9|TRBJ2-3|.
TGTGCCAGCAGCCGGGACACCTTCACGGGGAAGAAGCAGTATTTT
CASSRDTFTGKKQYF
>.|TRBV27|TRBJ2-7|.
TGTGCCAGCAGTTTATTTACAGGAAGATACGAGCAGTACTTC
CASSLFTGRYEQYF
>.|TRBV11-2|TRBJ2-5|TRBD1
TGTGCCAGCAGCCGCCAGACAGGGGCATTCCAAGAGACCCAGTACTTC
CASSRQTGAFQETQYF
>once|TRBV10-3|TRBJ2-1|.
TGTGCCATCAGTGAGTCGACAGGTGGGGATGAGCAGTTCTTC
CAISESTGGDEQFF
>.|TRBV7-8|TRBJ2-7|TRBD2
TGTGCCAGCAGCTATCGGGAGGGCCTGAGAGGCGAGCAGTACTTC
CASSYREGLRGEQYF
>.|TRBV6-1|TRBJ2-7|.
TGTGCCAGCAGTGGGGCGGGCTACGAGCAGTACTTC
CASSGAGYEQYF
>few|TRBV6-5|TRBJ2-1|TRBD2
TGTGCCAGCTACCGACTAGCGGGGCGGGGCAATGAGCAGTTCTTC
CASYRLAGRGNEQFF
>.|TRBV5-1|TRBJ2-7|TRBD1
TGCGCCAGCAGCCCGGACAGGGGGATCACCTACGAGCAGTACTTC
CASSPDRGITYEQYF
>.|TRBV7-9|TRBJ2-2|.
TGTGCCAGCAGTTCTGACAGCAACACCGGGGAGCTGTTTTTT
CASSSDSNTGELFF
>.|TRBV7-8|TRBJ2-2|.
TGTGCCAGCAGCTCACAGGGACGGACCGGGGAGCTGTTTTTT
CASSSQGRTGELFF
>.|TRBV4-1|TRBJ1-6|.
TGCGCCAGCAGCCAAGAGGGGGCAGCCAGTTCACCCCTCCACTTT
CASSQEGAASSPLHF
>.|TRBV5-5|TRBJ1-5|.
TGTGCCAGCAGCTTGGCGGGGAGGCAGGGTCAGCCCCAGCATTTT
CASSLAGRQGQPQHF
>once|TRBV5-4|TRBJ1-4|.
TGTGCCAGCAGCTCGGGGGGGCTTGGTGAAAAACTGTTTTTT
CASSSGGLGEKLFF
>.|TRBV11-3|TRBJ2-1|.
TGTGCCAGCAGCTTAAGTCCGATGGCGGCACCCGGGGGTGAGCAGTTCTTC
CASSLSPMAAPGGEQFF
>few|TRBV30|TRBJ1-5|.
TGTGCCTGGAGTGACAGGCAATCAGCCCAGCATTTT
CAWSDRQSAQHF
>.|TRBV21-1|TRBJ2-2|.
TGTGCCAGCAGTCTGACAGGGGGGACCGGGGAGCTGTTTTTT
CASSLTGGTGELFF
>.|TRBV7-3|TRBJ2-6|TRBD1
TGTGCCAGCAGCTCCCGGACAGGGACAGGAGGGGCCAACGTCCTGACTTTC
CASSSRTGTGGANVLTF
>.|TRBV2|TRBJ1-5|.
TGTGCCAGCAGTGAAGCGGCATATAGCAATCAGCCCCAGCATTTT
CASSEAAYSNQPQHF
>.|TRBV7-9|TRBJ2-5|TRBD2
TGTGCCAGCAGCCCAAATAGACTAGCGGGAGGCGGCGAGACCCAGTACTTC
CASSPNRLAGGGETQYF
>.|TRBV13|TRBJ2-7|.
TGTGCCAGCAGAACCCGCGAAGACGAGCAGTACTTC
CASRTREDEQYF
>.|TRBV6-1|TRBJ1-3|.
TGTGCCAGCAGTGAATCGCGGGGGCAAGGCACCATATATTTT
CASSESRGQGTIYF
>.|TRBV28|TRBJ2-1|TRBD1
TGTGCCAGCCTGGGACAGCACAATGAGCAGTTCTTC
CASLGQHNEQFF
>.|TRBV10-3|TRBJ2-7|TRBD1
TGTGCCATCAGTGAGTCGAAAAGGATCACAGGGGGCGAGCAGTACTTC
CAISESKRITGGEQYF
>once|TRBV5-1|TRBJ2-2|.
TGCGCCAGCAGCCCACTCACAGGGATCCTCACCGGGGAGCTGTTTTTT
CASSPLTGILTGELFF
>.|TRBV4-3|TRBJ1-5|.
TGCGCCAGCAGCCAAGAAGGGGTCGGGCCCCAGCATTTT
CASSQEGVGPQHF
>.|TRBV28|TRBJ2-7|.
TGTGCCAGCAGTTTTCGAGGGACATACTACGAGCAGTACTTC
CASSFRGTYYEQYF
>.|TRBV19|TRBJ1-2|.
TGTGCCACCCGACAGGTTAACTATGGCTACACCTTC
CATRQVNYGYTF
>.|TRBV18|TRBJ1-4|TRBD1
TGTGCCAGCTCGGACTGGACAGGCTCAGGGGAAAAACTGTTTTTT
CASSDWTGSGEKLFF
>few|TRBV9|TRBJ2-1|.
TGTGCCAGCAGCGTAGTCCAGGCAGATGAGCAGTTCTTC
CASSVVQADEQFF
>.|TRBV2|TRBJ1-1|.
TGTGCCAGCCCCCGAAGAGAGAACACTGAAGCTTTCTTT
CASPRRENTEAFF
>many|TRBV5-1|TRBJ2-2|TRBD1
TGCGCCAGCACGGGGACAGTCGACACCGGGGAGCTGTTTTTT
CASTGTVDTGELFF
>.|TRBV13|TRBJ2-2|TRBD2
TGTGCCAGCAGCTTTAGCGGGAGTACCGGGGAGCTGTTTTTT
CASSFSGSTGELFF
>few|TRBV19|TRBJ1-5|TRBD1
TGTGCCAGTAGTTGGGACAGATCGAGCGGAAATCAGCCCCAGCATTTT
CASSWDRSSGNQPQHF
>.|TRBV12-5|TRBJ1-2|.
TGTGCTAGTGGGGCCCGACAGTCCTATGGCTACACCTTC
CASGARQSYGYTF
>.|TRBV29-1|TRBJ1-2|TRBD1
TGCAGCGTAGCTACAGGGGCACGGGGCTACACCTTC
CSVATGARGYTF
>.|TRBV7-6|TRBJ1-1|.
TGTGCCAGCAGCCTTTTGGGGCTTAACACTGAAGCTTTCTTT
CASSLLGLNTEAFF
>.|TRBV13|TRBJ2-7|.
TGTGCCAGCAGCTTGGGGGGAAGATCTGAGCACGAGCAGTACTTC
CASSLGGRSEHEQYF
>.|TRBV7-9|TRBJ2-3|TRBD2
TGTGCCAGCAGCTTAGGGGGACTAGCGGGAGATACGCAGTATTTT
CASSLGGLAGDTQYF
>few|TRBV13|TRBJ1-2|TRBD1
TGTGCCAGCAGCTTAGGGACAGGGGGATATGGCTACACCTTC
CASSLGTGGYGYTF
>.|TRBV15|TRBJ1-2|.
TGTGCCACCAGCCGCGACAGGCGTAACTATGGCTACACCTTC
CATSRDRRNYGYTF
>few|TRBV2|TRBJ1-5|.
TGTGCCAGCAGGTTGATGGGGCAGGGCAATCAGCCCCAGCATTTT
CASRLMGQGNQPQHF
>.|TRBV5-5|TRBJ2-7|.
TGTGCCAGCAGCCCCCCCGCGTCATACGAGCAGTACTTC
CASSPPASYEQYF
>few|TRBV25-1|TRBJ2-1|.
TGTGCCAGCAGTGACGGCAATGAGCAGTTCTTC
CASSDGNEQFF
>.|TRBV4-1|TRBJ1-1|TRBD1
TGCGCCAGCAGCACCCTCGGGACAGGGGGGCCTGAAGCTTTCTTT
CASSTLGTGGPEAFF
>.|TRBV14|TRBJ1-2|.
TGTGCCAGCAGCCTGAACAGTGCCTTTTACCTTCGGATTGGTGGCTACACCTTC
CASSLNSAFYLRIGGYTF
>few|TRBV13|TRBJ2-7|TRBD2
TGTGCCAGCAGCCCCCTTAGCGGGAGGGCCCGGAACTCCTACGAGCAGTACTTC
CASSPLSGRARNSYEQYF
>.|TRBV6-5|TRBJ1-5|.
TGTGCCAGCAGTGAGGACAGAAATCAGCCCCAGCATTTT
CASSEDRNQPQHF